The clone carrying this TCR beta chain was picked up one time. This sample is part of a study of blood T cell repertoires in COVID-19. Background on the study: PBMCs, B-cell-depleted T cells, or T cells were the source of the cDNA or gDNA that made up the material.

The CDR3 extends over 16 amino acids. V trimming: 4 bases; J trimming: 5 bases; junction bases outside the gene matches: 6. CDR1 and CDR2 from the germline V gene are LGHDT and YNNKEL (reference sequence). Measured with immunoSEQ multiplex PCR; TCRdb has only the in-frame clones, and not every one. The sample lists more than 300,000 clones; more than 75% were seen once. The clonotype originates from a woman aged 25 to 45 with COVID-19, enrolled during active disease. The chain employs TRBV3-1 (or the pseudogene TRBV3-2) and TRBJ2-5; 14 positions match TRBD2. The sequenced sample was peripheral blood. CDR3 in amino acids: CASSPRLAGGEETQYF. CDR3 nucleotide sequence: TGTGCCAGCAGCCCGAGACTAGCGGGAGGGGAGGAGACCCAGTACTTC.